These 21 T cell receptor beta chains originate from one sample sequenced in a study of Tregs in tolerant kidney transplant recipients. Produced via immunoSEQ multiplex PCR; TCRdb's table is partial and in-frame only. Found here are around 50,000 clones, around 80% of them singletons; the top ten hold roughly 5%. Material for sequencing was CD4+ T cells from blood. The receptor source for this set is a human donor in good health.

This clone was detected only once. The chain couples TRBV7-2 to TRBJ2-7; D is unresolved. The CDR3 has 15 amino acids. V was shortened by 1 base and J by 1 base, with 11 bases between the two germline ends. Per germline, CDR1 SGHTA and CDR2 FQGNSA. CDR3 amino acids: CASSLGDSKSYEQYF. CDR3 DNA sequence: TGTGCCAGCAGCTTAGGTGACTCCAAGTCCTACGAGCAGTACTTC.

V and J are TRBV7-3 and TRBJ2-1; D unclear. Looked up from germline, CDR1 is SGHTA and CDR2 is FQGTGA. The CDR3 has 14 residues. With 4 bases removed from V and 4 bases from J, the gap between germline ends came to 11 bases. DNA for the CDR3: TGTGCCAGCAGCTCGCCCGGCGGATACAATGAGCAGTTCTTC. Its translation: CASSSPGGYNEQFF.

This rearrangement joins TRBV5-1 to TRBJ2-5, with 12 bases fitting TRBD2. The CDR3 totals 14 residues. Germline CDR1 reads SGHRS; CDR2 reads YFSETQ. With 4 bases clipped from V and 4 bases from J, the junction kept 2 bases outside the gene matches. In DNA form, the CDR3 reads TGCGCCAGCAGCACGGGACTAGCGGGAGAGACCCAGTACTTC. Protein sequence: CASSTGLAGETQYF.

Here the CDR3 reads CASSQLGTGSLGEQFF. In nucleotides, the CDR3 is TGTGCCAGCAGCCAATTAGGGACAGGTTCCTTAGGGGAGCAGTTCTTC. V gene TRBV14 combines with J gene TRBJ2-1; TRBD1 matches 8 bases. CDR1 SGHDN and CDR2 FVKESK come from the germline V gene. This CDR3 contains 16 residues. J gave up 10 bases and V 2 bases, and 13 bases lay outside the gene matches.

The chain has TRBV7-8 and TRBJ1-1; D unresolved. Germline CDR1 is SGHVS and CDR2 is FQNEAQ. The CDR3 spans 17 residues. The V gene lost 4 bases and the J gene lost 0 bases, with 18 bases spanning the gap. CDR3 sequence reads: CASSSRTVPPMNTEAFF. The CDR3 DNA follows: TGTGCCAGCAGCTCACGGACCGTTCCCCCAATGAACACTGAAGCTTTCTTT.

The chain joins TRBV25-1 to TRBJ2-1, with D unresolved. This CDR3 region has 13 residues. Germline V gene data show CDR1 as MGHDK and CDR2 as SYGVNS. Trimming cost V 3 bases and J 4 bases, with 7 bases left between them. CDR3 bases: TGTGCCAGCAGTGAGTACAAATACAATGAGCAGTTCTTC. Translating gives CASSEYKYNEQFF. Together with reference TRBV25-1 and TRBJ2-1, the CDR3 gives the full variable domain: EADIYQTPRYLVIGTGKKITLECSQTMGHDKMYWYQQDPGMELHLIHYSYGVNSTEKGDLSSESTVSRIRTEHFPLTLESARPSHTSQYLCASSEYKYNEQFFGPGTRLTVL.

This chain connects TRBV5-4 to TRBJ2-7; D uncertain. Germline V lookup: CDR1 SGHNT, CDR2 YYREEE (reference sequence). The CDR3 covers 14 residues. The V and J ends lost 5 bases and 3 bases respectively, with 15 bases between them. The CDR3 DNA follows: TGTGCCAGCAGGGCCGATGTAGAGAGCTACGAGCAGTACTTC. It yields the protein CASRADVESYEQYF. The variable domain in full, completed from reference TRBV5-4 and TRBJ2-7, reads ETGVTQSPTHLIKTRGQQVTLRCSSQSGHNTVSWYQQALGQGPQFIFQYYREEENGRGNFPPRFSGLQFPNYSSELNVNALELDDSALYLCASRADVESYEQYFGPGTRLTVT.

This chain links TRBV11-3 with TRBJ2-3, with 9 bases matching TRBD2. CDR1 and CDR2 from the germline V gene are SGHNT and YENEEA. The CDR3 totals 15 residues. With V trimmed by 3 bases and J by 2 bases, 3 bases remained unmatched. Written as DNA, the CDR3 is TGTGCCAGCAGCTTGGCGGGAGGGGACACAGATACGCAGTATTTT. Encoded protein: CASSLAGGDTDTQYF. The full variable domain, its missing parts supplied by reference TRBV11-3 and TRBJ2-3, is EAGVVQSPRYKIIEKKQPVAFWCNPISGHNTLYWYLQNLGQGPELLIRYENEEAVDDSQLPKDRFSAERLKGVDSTLKIQPAELGDSAVYLCASSLAGGDTDTQYFGPGTRLTVL.

The CDR3: CASSFRLRGNTYEQYF. The CDR3 region has the DNA TGTGCCAGCAGCTTTCGGTTAAGGGGGAATACCTACGAGCAGTACTTC. The rearrangement links TRBV5-6 to TRBJ2-7; D might be TRBD1 (6 bases). V lost 2 bases, J lost 2 bases, and 17 bases lay in between. CDR3 length equals 16 residues. Germline CDR1 is SGHDT and CDR2 is YYEEEE.

Here the CDR3 reads CASSPGTGVVGEAFF. Here the CDR3 DNA reads TGTGCCAGCAGCCCAGGGACAGGGGTTGTTGGTGAAGCTTTCTTT. The chain couples TRBV5-4 to TRBJ1-1; TRBD1 aligns across 10 bases. The CDR3 has 15 amino acids. Germline assignment: CDR1 SGHNT and CDR2 YYREEE (reference sequence). Trimming cost V 4 bases and J 7 bases; bases outside gene matches: 10.

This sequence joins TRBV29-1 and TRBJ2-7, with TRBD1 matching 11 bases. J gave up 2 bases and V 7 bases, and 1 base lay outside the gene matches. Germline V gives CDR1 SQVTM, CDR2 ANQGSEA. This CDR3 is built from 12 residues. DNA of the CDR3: TGCAGCGGGGGACAGGGGGCCTACGAGCAGTACTTC. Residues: CSGGQGAYEQYF.

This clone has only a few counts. The CDR3 nucleotides are TGTGCCAGCTTGGGAATAAACTATGGCTACACCTTC. It is translated as CASLGINYGYTF. The chain joins TRBV2 to TRBJ1-2; D ambiguous. CDR1 is SNHLY and CDR2 is FYNNEI in the germline V gene. CDR3 length: 12 amino acids. V lost 8 bases, J lost 2 bases, and 9 bases lay in between.

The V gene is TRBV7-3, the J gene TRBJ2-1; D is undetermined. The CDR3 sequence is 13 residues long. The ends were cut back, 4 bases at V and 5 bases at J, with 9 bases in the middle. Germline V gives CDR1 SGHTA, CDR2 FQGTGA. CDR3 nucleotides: TGTGCCAGCAGCTCCACTATTAACAATGAGCAGTTCTTC. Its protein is CASSSTINNEQFF.

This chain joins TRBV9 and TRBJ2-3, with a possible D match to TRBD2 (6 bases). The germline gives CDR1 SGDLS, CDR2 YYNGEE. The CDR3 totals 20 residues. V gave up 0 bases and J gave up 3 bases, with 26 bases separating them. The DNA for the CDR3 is TGTGCCAGCAGCGTAGGTAGCGGAGGGGCGCCACCGCAAATGACAGATACGCAGTATTTT. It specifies CASSVGSGGAPPQMTDTQYF.

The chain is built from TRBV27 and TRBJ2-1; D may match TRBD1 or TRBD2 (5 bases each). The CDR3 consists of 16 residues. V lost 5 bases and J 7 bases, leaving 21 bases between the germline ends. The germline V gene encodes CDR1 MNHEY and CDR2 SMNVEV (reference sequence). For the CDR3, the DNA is TGTGCCAGCAGTCCCTGGGCTGGGGGAACGGGGAATGAGCAGTTCTTC. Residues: CASSPWAGGTGNEQFF.

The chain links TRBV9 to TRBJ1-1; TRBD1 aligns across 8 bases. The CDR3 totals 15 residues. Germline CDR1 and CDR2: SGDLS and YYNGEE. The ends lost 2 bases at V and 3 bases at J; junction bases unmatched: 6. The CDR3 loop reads CASSVGQGSDTEAFF. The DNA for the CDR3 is TGTGCCAGCAGCGTCGGACAGGGTTCAGACACTGAAGCTTTCTTT.

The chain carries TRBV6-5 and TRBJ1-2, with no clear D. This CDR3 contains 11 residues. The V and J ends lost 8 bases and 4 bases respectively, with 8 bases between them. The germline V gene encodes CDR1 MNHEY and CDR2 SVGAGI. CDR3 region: CASRVGYGYTF. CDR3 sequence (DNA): TGTGCCAGCCGCGTTGGCTATGGCTACACCTTC.

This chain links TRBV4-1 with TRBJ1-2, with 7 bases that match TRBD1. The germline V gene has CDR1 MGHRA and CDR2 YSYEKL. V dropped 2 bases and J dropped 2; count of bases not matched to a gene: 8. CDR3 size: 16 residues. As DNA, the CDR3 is TGCGCCAGCAGCCAACCCCGAAGGGGGCCAAACTATGGCTACACCTTC. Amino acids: CASSQPRRGPNYGYTF.

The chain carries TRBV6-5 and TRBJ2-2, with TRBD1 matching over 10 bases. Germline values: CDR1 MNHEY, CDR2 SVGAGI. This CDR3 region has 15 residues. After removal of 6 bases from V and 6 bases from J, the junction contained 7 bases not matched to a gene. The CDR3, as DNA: TGTGCCAGCAGGAGGGACAGGGGTGCCGCCGGGGAGCTGTTTTTT. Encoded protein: CASRRDRGAAGELFF.

CDR3 region: CATSRDSVSGRGDGELFF. DNA of the CDR3: TGTGCCACCAGCAGAGATAGTGTAAGCGGTCGGGGGGACGGGGAGCTGTTTTTT. J is TRBJ2-2 and V is TRBV15; 7 bases match TRBD2. The CDR3 loop spans 18 amino acids. The germline V gene has CDR1 LNHNV and CDR2 YYDKDF (reference sequence). Trimming cost V 0 bases and J 7 bases; bases outside gene matches: 14.

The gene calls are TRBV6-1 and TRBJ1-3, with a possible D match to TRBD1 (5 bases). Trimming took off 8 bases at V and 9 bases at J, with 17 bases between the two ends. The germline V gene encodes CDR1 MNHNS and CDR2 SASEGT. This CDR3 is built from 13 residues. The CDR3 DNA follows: TGTGCCAGCGGGGAAGGGGCCGCAAGCACCATATATTTT. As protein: CASGEGAASTIYF.